The text below deals with one T cell receptor (beta chain). The antigen remains undetermined. The sample is drawn from a study of STAT5B mutations in CD4+ large granular lymphocyte leukemia. Background on the study: When available, cryopreserved cells underwent CD8+ depletion before CD4+ selection. Study-wide results and limits: Only 6 or 7 CD4-sorted patient samples were compared with healthy controls for clonality. Around 25% of private leukemic clonotypes occurred rarely in other patients' non-leukemic repertoires. Compared with healthy controls (2/35), patient top clones favored TRBV06 (8/27).

Repertoires were generated with immunoSEQ multiplex PCR, while TCRdb's copy carries only in-frame clones and drops some. The sample has just under 4,000 clones, about four fifths seen once. From germline, CDR1 is SNHLY and CDR2 FYNNEI. The CDR3 runs to 15 residues. The V end was cut by 3 bases, the J end by 2 bases, with 13 bases between. The chain combines TRBV2 with TRBJ1-1; D possibly corresponds to TRBD1 (6 bases). This clonotype originated in a man aged 60 to 75 with CD4+ T-cell large granular lymphocyte leukemia. Sequencing was performed on PBMCs. In nucleotides, the CDR3 is TGTGCCAGCAGTGACAGCAGGACAGTTAACACTGAAGCTTTCTTT. Its translation: CASSDSRTVNTEAFF. The full variable domain, with the rest looked up from reference TRBV2 and TRBJ1-1, is EPEVTQTPSHQVTQMGQEVILRCVPISNHLYFYWYRQILGQKVEFLVSFYNNEISEKSEIFDDQFSVERPDGSNFTLKIRSTKLEDSAMYFCASSDSRTVNTEAFFGQGTRLTVV.